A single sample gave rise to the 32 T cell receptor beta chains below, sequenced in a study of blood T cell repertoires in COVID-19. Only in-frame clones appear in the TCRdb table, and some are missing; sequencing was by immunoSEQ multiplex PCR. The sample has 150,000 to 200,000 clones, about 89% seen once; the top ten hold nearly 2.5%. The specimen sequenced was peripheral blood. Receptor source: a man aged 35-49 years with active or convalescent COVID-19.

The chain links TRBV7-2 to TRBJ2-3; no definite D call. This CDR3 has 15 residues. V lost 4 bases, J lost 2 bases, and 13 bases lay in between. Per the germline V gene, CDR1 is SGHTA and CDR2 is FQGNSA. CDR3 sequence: CASSSVGKNTDTQYF. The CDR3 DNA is TGTGCCAGCAGCTCCGTGGGCAAAAACACAGATACGCAGTATTTT.

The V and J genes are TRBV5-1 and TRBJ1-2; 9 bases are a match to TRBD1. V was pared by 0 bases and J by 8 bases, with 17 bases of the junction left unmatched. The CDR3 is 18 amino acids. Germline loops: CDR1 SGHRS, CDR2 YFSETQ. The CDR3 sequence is CASSLGPGQGVISSGYTF. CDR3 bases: TGCGCCAGCAGCTTGGGACCGGGACAGGGAGTAATTTCGAGCGGCTACACCTTC. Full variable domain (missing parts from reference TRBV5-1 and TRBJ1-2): KAGVTQTPRYLIKTRGQQVTLSCSPISGHRSVSWYQQTPGQGLQFLFEYFSETQRNKGNFPGRFSGRQFSNSRSEMNVSTLELGDSALYLCASSLGPGQGVISSGYTFGSGTRLTVV.

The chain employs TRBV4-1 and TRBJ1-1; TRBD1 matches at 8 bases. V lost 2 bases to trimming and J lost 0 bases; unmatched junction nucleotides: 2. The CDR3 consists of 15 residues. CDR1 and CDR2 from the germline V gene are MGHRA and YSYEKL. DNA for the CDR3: TGCGCCAGCAGCCAACGGGACAGGTTGAACACTGAAGCTTTCTTT. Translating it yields CASSQRDRLNTEAFF.

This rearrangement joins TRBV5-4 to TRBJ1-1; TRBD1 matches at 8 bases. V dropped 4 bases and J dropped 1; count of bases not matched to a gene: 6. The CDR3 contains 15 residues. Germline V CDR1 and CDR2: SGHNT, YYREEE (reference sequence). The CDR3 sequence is CASSGGQVKNTEAFF. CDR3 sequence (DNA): TGTGCCAGCAGCGGGGGACAGGTGAAGAACACTGAAGCTTTCTTT.

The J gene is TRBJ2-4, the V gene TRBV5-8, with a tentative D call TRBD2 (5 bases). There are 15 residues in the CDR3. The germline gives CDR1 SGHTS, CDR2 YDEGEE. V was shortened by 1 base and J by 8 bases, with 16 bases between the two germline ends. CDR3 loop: CASSLRRRDGYIQYF. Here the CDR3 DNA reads TGTGCCAGCAGCTTGCGTCGTCGGGATGGATACATTCAGTACTTC.

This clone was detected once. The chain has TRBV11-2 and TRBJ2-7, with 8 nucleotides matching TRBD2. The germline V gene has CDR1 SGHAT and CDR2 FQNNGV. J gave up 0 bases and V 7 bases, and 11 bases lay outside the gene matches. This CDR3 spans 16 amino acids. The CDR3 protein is CASTSGGGLSSYEQYF. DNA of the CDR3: TGTGCCAGCACCTCAGGCGGGGGGCTAAGCTCCTACGAGCAGTACTTC. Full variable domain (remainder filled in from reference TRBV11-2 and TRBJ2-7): EAGVAQSPRYKIIEKRQSVAFWCNPISGHATLYWYQQILGQGPKLLIQFQNNGVVDDSQLPKDRFSAERLKGVDSTLKIQPAKLEDSAVYLCASTSGGGLSSYEQYFGPGTRLTVT.

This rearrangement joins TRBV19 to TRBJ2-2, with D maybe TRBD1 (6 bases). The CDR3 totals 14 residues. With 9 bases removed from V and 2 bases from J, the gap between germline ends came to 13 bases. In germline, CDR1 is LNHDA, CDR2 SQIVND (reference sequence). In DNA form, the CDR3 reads TGTGCCAGCTCCGGGACACTAAACACCGGGGAGCTGTTTTTT. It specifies CASSGTLNTGELFF.

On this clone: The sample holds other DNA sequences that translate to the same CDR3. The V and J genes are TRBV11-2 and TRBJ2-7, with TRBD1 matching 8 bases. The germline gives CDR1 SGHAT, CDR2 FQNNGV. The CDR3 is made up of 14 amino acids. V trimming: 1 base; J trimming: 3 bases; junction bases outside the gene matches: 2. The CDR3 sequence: CASSLGTGGYEQYF. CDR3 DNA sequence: TGTGCCAGCAGCTTAGGAACAGGGGGCTACGAGCAGTACTTC.

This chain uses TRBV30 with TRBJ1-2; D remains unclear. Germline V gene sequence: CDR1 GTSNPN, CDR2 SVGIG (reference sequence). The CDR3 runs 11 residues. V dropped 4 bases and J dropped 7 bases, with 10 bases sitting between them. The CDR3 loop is CAWNLGRGYTF. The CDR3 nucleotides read TGTGCCTGGAATTTGGGCCGTGGCTACACCTTC. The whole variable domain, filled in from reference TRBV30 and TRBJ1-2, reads SQTIHQWPATLVQPVGSPLSLECTVEGTSNPNLYWYRQAAGRGLQLLFYSVGIGQISSEVPQNLSASRPQDRQFILSSKKLLLSDSGFYLCAWNLGRGYTFGSGTRLTVV.

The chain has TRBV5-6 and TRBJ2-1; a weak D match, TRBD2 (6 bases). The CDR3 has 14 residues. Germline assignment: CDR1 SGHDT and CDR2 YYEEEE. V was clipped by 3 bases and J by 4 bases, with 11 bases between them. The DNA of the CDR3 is TGTGCCAGCAGCTATCTCGGAGGGTACAATGAGCAGTTCTTC. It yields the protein CASSYLGGYNEQFF.

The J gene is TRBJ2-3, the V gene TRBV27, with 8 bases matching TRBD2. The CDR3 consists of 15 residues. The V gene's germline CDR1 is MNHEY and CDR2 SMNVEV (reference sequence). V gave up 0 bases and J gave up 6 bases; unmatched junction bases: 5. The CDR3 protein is CASSLSAGVLDTQYF. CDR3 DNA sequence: TGTGCCAGCAGTTTATCAGCGGGGGTGCTCGATACGCAGTATTTT.

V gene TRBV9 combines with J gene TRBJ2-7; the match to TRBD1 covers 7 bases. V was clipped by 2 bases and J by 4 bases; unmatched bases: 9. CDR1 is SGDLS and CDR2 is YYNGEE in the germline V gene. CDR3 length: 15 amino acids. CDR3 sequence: CASSVSTGDPYEQYF. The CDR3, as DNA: TGTGCCAGCAGCGTCTCCACAGGGGATCCGTACGAGCAGTACTTC. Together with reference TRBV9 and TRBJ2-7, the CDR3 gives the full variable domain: DSGVTQTPKHLITATGQRVTLRCSPRSGDLSVYWYQQSLDQGLQFLIQYYNGEERAKGNILERFSAQQFPDLHSELNLSSLELGDSALYFCASSVSTGDPYEQYFGPGTRLTVT.

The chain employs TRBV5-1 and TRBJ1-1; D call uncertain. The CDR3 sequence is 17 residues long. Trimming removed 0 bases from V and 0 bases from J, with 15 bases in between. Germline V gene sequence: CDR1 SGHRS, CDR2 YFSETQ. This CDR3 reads CASSLAVGARLNTEAFF. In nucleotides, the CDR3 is TGCGCCAGCAGCTTGGCCGTAGGTGCCAGGCTGAACACTGAAGCTTTCTTT.

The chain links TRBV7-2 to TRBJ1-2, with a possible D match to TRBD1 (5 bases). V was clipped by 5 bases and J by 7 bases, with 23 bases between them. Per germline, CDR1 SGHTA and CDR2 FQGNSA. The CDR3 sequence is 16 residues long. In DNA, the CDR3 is TGTGCCAGCAGCCTCGGGGGTGTCGGCGCGATACCTGGCTACACCTTC. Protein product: CASSLGGVGAIPGYTF.

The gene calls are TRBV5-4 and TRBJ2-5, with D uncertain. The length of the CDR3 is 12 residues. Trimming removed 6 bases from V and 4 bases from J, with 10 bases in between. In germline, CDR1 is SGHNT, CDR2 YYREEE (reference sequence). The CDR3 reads CASNLRGETQYF. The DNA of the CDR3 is TGTGCCAGCAACCTACGAGGAGAGACCCAGTACTTC.

The CDR3 loop is CASSFNSGGTQGEQYF. DNA of the CDR3: TGCGCCAGCAGCTTCAACAGCGGGGGGACCCAAGGCGAGCAGTACTTC. The chain joins TRBV5-1 to TRBJ2-7, with 9 bases that match TRBD2. In germline, CDR1 is SGHRS, CDR2 YFSETQ. This CDR3 spans 16 amino acids. The trim removed 2 bases at V and 6 bases at J, leaving 12 bases unmatched.

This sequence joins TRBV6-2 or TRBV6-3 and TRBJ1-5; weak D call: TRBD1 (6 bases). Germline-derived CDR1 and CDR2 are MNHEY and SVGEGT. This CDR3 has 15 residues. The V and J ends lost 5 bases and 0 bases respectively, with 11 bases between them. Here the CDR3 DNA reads TGTGCCAGCAGTCAGGGGCCGTATAGCAATCAGCCCCAGCATTTT. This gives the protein CASSQGPYSNQPQHF.

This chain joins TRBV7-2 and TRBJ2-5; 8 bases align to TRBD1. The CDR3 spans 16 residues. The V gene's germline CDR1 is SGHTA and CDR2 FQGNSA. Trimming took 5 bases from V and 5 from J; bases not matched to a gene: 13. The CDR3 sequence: CASSEIDRGREETQYF. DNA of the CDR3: TGTGCCAGCAGCGAAATTGACAGGGGTAGGGAGGAGACCCAGTACTTC.

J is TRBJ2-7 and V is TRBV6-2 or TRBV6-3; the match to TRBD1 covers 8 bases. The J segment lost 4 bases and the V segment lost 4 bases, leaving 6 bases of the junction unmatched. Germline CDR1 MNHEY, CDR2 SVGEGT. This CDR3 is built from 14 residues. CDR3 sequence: CASSSPRDRYEQYF. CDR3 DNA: TGTGCCAGCAGTTCCCCCAGGGACAGGTACGAGCAGTACTTC.

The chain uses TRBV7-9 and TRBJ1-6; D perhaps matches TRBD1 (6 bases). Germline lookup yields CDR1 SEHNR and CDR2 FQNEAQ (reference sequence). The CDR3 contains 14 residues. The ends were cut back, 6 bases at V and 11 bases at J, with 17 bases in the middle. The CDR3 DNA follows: TGTGCCAGCAGTCCCTCACAGGGTACTGCACCCCTCCACTTT. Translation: CASSPSQGTAPLHF.

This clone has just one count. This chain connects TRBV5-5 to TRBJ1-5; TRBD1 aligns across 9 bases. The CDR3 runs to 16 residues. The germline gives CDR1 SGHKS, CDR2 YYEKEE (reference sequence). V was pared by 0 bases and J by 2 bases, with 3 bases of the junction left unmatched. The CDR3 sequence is CASSLVTGGGNQPQHF. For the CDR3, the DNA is TGTGCCAGCAGCTTGGTTACAGGGGGCGGCAATCAGCCCCAGCATTTT.

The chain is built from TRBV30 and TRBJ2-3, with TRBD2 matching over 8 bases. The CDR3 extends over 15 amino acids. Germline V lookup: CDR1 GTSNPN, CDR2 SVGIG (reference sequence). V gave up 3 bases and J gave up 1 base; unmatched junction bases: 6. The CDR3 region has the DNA TGTGCCTGGAGCCGGACTAGCCAGGGCACAGATACGCAGTATTTT. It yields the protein CAWSRTSQGTDTQYF.

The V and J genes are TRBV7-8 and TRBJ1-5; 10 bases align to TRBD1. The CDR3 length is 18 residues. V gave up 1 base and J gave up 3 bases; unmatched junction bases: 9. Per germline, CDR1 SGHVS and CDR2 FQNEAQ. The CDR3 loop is CASSLVGRGTGVNQPQHF. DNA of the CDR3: TGTGCCAGCAGCTTAGTGGGGCGGGGGACAGGGGTCAATCAGCCCCAGCATTTT.

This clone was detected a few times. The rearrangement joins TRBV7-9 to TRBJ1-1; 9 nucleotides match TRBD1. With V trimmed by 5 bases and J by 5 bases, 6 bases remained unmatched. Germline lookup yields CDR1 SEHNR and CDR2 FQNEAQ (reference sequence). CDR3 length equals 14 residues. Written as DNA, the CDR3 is TGTGCCAGCAGCACGGGACAGGGCTGGACTGAAGCTTTCTTT. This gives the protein CASSTGQGWTEAFF.

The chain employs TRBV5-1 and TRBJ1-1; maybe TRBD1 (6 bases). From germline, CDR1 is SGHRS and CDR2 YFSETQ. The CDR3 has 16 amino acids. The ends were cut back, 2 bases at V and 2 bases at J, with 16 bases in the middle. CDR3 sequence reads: CASSLTTGRANTEAFF. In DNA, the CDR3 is TGCGCCAGCAGCTTAACGACAGGACGGGCCAACACTGAAGCTTTCTTT.

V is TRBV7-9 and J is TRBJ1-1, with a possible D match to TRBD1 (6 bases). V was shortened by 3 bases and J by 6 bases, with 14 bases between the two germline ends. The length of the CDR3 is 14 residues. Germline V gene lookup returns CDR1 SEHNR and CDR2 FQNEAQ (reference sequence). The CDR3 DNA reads TGTGCCAGCAGCTTCACAGGGCTTAATTCTGAAGCTTTCTTT. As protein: CASSFTGLNSEAFF.

The chain's CDR3 is CASSASGTGHEQFF. The CDR3 DNA is TGTGCCAGCAGCGCCTCCGGGACTGGTCATGAGCAGTTCTTC. The chain carries TRBV9 and TRBJ2-1, with D tentatively TRBD2 (6 bases). Trimming cost V 3 bases and J 8 bases, with 15 bases left between them. There are 14 residues in the CDR3. The germline V gene encodes CDR1 SGDLS and CDR2 YYNGEE.

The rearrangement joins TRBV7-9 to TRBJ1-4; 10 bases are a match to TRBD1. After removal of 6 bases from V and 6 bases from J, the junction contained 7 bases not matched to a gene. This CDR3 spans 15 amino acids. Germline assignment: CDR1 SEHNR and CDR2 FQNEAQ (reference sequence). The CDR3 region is CASSLRQGADEKLFF. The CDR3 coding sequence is TGTGCCAGCAGTCTAAGACAGGGGGCGGATGAAAAACTGTTTTTT.

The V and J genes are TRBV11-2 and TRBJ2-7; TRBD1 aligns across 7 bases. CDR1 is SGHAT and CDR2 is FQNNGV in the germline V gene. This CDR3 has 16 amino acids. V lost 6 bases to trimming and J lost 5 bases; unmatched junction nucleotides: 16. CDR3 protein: CASSTSQGENHDEQYF. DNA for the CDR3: TGTGCCAGCAGTACCTCCCAGGGGGAGAATCACGACGAGCAGTACTTC.

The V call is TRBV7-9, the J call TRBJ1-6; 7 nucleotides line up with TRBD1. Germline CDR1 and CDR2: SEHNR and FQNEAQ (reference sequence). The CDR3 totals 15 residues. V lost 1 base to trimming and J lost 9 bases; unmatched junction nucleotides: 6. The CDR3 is CASSLEGRGISPLHF. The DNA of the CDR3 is TGTGCCAGCAGCTTAGAGGGCAGGGGGATTTCACCCCTCCACTTT. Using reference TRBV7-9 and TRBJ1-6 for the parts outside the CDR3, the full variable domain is DTGVSQNPRHKITKRGQNVTFRCDPISEHNRLYWYRQTLGQGPEFLTYFQNEAQLEKSRLLSDRFSAERPKGSFSTLEIQRTEQGDSAMYLCASSLEGRGISPLHFGNGTRLTVT.

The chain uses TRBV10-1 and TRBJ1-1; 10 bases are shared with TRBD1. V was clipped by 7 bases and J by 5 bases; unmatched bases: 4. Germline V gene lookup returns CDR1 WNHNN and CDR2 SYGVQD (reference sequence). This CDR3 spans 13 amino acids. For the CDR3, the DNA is TGCGCCAGCACCGGACAGGGGGAAACTGAAGCTTTCTTT. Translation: CASTGQGETEAFF.

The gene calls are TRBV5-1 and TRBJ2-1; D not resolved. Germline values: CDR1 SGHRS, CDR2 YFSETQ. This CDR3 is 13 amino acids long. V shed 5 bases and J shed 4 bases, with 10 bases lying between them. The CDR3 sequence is CASRLTVYNEQFF. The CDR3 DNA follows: TGCGCCAGCAGATTAACAGTATACAATGAGCAGTTCTTC.